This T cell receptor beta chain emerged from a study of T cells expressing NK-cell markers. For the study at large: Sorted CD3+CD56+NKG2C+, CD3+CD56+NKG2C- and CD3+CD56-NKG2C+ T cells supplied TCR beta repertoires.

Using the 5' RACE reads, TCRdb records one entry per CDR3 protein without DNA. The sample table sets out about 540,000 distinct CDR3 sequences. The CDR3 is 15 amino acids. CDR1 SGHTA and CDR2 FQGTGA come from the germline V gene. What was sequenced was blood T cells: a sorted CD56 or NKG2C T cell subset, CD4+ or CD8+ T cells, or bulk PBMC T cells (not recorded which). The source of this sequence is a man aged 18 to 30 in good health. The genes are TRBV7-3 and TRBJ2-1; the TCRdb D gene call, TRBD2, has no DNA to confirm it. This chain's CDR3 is CASSDRGLASNEQFF.